These 20 T cell receptor beta chains originate from one sample sequenced in a study of radiotherapy plus CTLA-4 blockade in lung cancer. Here immunoSEQ multiplex PCR was the method, and the copy in TCRdb shows in-frame clones only, minus some. The sample carries tens of thousands of clones, 70% to 90% recorded once. Sample: peripheral blood, taken from a patient treated with radiotherapy plus ipilimumab. These receptor sequences come from a human donor with non-small cell lung cancer whose response to radiotherapy plus ipilimumab could not be evaluated.

The chain employs TRBV29-1 and TRBJ2-1; 7 nucleotides line up with TRBD1. The germline V gene encodes CDR1 SQVTM and CDR2 ANQGSEA. Unmatched junction bases numbered 6, after V lost 7 bases and J lost 6 bases. This CDR3 contains 12 residues. The DNA of the CDR3 is TGCAGCGCTGGGACAGCGGTCAATGAGCAGTTCTTC. Amino acid sequence: CSAGTAVNEQFF.

The V call is TRBV27, the J call TRBJ2-5, with 11 nucleotides matching TRBD2. The CDR3 runs to 15 residues. CDR1 is MNHEY and CDR2 is SMNVEV in the germline V gene (reference sequence). V lost 3 bases, J lost 2 bases, and 2 bases stayed unmatched. The CDR3 nucleotides are TGTGCCAGCAGTTTTAGCGGGAGGGATCAAGAGACCCAGTACTTC. Translating gives CASSFSGRDQETQYF.

The chain couples TRBV5-4 to TRBJ2-7; no firm D call. Germline V lookup: CDR1 SGHNT, CDR2 YYREEE (reference sequence). Trimming removed 0 bases at V and 3 bases at J, with 7 bases between. This CDR3 spans 13 amino acids. CDR3: CASSLASSYEQYF. The CDR3 nucleotides read TGTGCCAGCAGCTTGGCTTCCAGCTACGAGCAGTACTTC.

The sample holds one count of this clone. The gene calls are TRBV7-6 and TRBJ1-3; 9 bases match TRBD2. The J call may be wrong; the DNA end is better matched by TRBJ2-2. CDR3 length: 15 amino acids. From germline, CDR1 is SGHVS and CDR2 FNYEAQ. CDR3 amino acids: CASSTLAGVGGELFF. The CDR3, as DNA: TGTGCCAGCAGCACTTTAGCGGGAGTCGGCGGGGAGCTGTTTTTT.

The DNA for the CDR3 is TGTGCCAGCAGTCCGTCCCGGGACAGAAACACCATATATTTT. It specifies CASSPSRDRNTIYF. The rearrangement joins TRBV27 to TRBJ1-3; D perhaps matches TRBD1 (6 bases). CDR3 length: 14 amino acids. Trimming took 5 bases from V and 5 from J, leaving 13 bases between them. Germline CDR1 MNHEY, CDR2 SMNVEV (reference sequence).

V gene TRBV28 combines with J gene TRBJ2-2, with unresolved D. Trimming took 6 bases from V and 2 from J, leaving 10 bases between them. This CDR3 is 14 amino acids long. Germline-derived CDR1 and CDR2 are MDHEN and SYDVKM. This chain's CDR3 is CASRGTENTGELFF. CDR3 sequence (DNA): TGTGCCAGCAGGGGCACAGAAAACACCGGGGAGCTGTTTTTT.

The V gene is TRBV5-4, the J gene TRBJ2-7; tentative D call: TRBD2 (6 bases). Trimming took off 3 bases at V and 0 bases at J, with 13 bases between the two ends. This CDR3 has 15 amino acids. Per the germline V gene, CDR1 is SGHNT and CDR2 is YYREEE (reference sequence). The CDR3 protein is CASSYGSTYSYEQYF. CDR3 DNA: TGTGCCAGCAGCTACGGGAGCACGTACTCCTACGAGCAGTACTTC. Supplemented by reference TRBV5-4 and TRBJ2-7, the full variable domain reads ETGVTQSPTHLIKTRGQQVTLRCSSQSGHNTVSWYQQALGQGPQFIFQYYREEENGRGNFPPRFSGLQFPNYSSELNVNALELDDSALYLCASSYGSTYSYEQYFGPGTRLTVT.

V and J are TRBV5-6 and TRBJ1-6; D possibly corresponds to TRBD1 (5 bases). CDR1 and CDR2 from the germline V gene are SGHDT and YYEEEE. The V end lost 5 bases, the J end lost 7 bases, and 10 bases lay between the germline ends. The CDR3 has 13 residues. The CDR3, as DNA: TGTGCCAGCAGAAGTGCAGGGAATTCACCCCTCCACTTT. Translated: CASRSAGNSPLHF.

J is TRBJ1-2 and V is TRBV6-5; perhaps TRBD1 as D (6 bases). Deletions cut 6 bases from V and 4 bases from J, with 12 bases between. The V gene's germline CDR1 is MNHEY and CDR2 SVGAGI. The length of the CDR3 is 13 residues. The CDR3 loop is CASSQGPSYGYTF. The DNA of the CDR3 is TGTGCCAGCAGCCAGGGGCCCTCCTATGGCTACACCTTC.

The chain couples TRBV18 to TRBJ2-3; 9 bases agree with TRBD2. The CDR3 runs 17 residues. The V gene's germline CDR1 is KGHSH and CDR2 LQKENI. V lost 3 bases, J lost 5 bases, and 12 bases stayed unmatched. The DNA for the CDR3 is TGTGCCAGCTCACCCCTAGCGGGGATCTCACGGGTAGATACGCAGTATTTT. It codes for CASSPLAGISRVDTQYF.

The chain couples TRBV5-6 to TRBJ1-1; 7 bases match TRBD1. Germline values: CDR1 SGHDT, CDR2 YYEEEE. This CDR3 comprises 14 residues. The J segment lost 6 bases and the V segment lost 4 bases, leaving 9 bases of the junction unmatched. The CDR3 region has the DNA TGTGCCAGCAGCCCGGACACAGGGGCCGCTGAAGCTTTCTTT. Translating gives CASSPDTGAAEAFF.

The chain uses TRBV7-2 and TRBJ2-1; 9 nucleotides align to TRBD1. The germline V gene has CDR1 SGHTA and CDR2 FQGNSA. V lost 7 bases and J lost 6; bases outside the gene matches: 16. The CDR3 sequence is 17 residues long. Here the CDR3 reads CASTLLGGGQGPNEQFF. Here the CDR3 DNA reads TGTGCCAGCACCCTTTTGGGGGGGGGACAGGGTCCCAATGAGCAGTTCTTC.

The rearrangement joins TRBV5-1 to TRBJ2-5; the match to TRBD2 covers 10 bases. The CDR3 length is 16 residues. V lost 4 bases and J lost 3; bases outside the gene matches: 9. The germline V gene encodes CDR1 SGHRS and CDR2 YFSETQ. CDR3 DNA: TGCGCCAGCAGCCCGCTACCAGCGGGAGGGGAAGAGACCCAGTACTTC. It specifies CASSPLPAGGEETQYF. The full variable domain, in which reference TRBV5-1 and TRBJ2-5 provide the parts outside the CDR3, is KAGVTQTPRYLIKTRGQQVTLSCSPISGHRSVSWYQQTPGQGLQFLFEYFSETQRNKGNFPGRFSGRQFSNSRSEMNVSTLELGDSALYLCASSPLPAGGEETQYFGPGTRLLVL.

This sequence joins TRBV28 and TRBJ2-1; 7 nucleotides agree with TRBD2. Germline V lookup: CDR1 MDHEN, CDR2 SYDVKM. V lost 2 bases to trimming and J lost 3 bases; unmatched junction nucleotides: 1. This CDR3 has 14 residues. CDR3 sequence reads: CASSLLADYNEQFF. The CDR3 nucleotides are TGTGCCAGCAGTTTACTAGCGGACTACAATGAGCAGTTCTTC.

The V call is TRBV6-4, the J call TRBJ2-7; tentative D call: TRBD2 (6 bases). Germline V gives CDR1 MRHNA, CDR2 SNTAGT. CDR3 length equals 13 residues. V was clipped by 6 bases and J by 0 bases, with 9 bases between them. The CDR3 region is CASSPDYSYEQYF. CDR3 bases: TGTGCCAGCAGCCCGGACTACTCCTACGAGCAGTACTTC.

The DNA for the CDR3 is TGTGCCAGCTCACCCGTGGGACAGGGAGGCACCGGGGAGCTGTTTTTT. It is translated as CASSPVGQGGTGELFF. This chain joins TRBV18 and TRBJ2-2; 9 bases agree with TRBD1. Germline values: CDR1 KGHSH, CDR2 LQKENI. The junction had 6 bases not matched to a gene; V was cut back by 3 bases and J by 4 bases. The length of the CDR3 is 16 residues. Filled out from reference TRBV18 and TRBJ2-2, the complete variable domain reads NAGVMQNPRHLVRRRGQEARLRCSPMKGHSHVYWYRQLPEEGLKFMVYLQKENIIDESGMPKERFSAEFPKEGPSILRIQQVVRGDSAAYFCASSPVGQGGTGELFFGEGSRLTVL.

The chain employs TRBV27 and TRBJ1-5; 9 nucleotides line up with TRBD1. CDR3 length: 15 residues. J was trimmed by 3 bases and V by 5 bases; bases with no gene match: 5. In germline, CDR1 is MNHEY, CDR2 SMNVEV (reference sequence). CDR3 coding DNA: TGTGCCAGCAGTCCAGGGACAGGGAACAATCAGCCCCAGCATTTT. It is translated as CASSPGTGNNQPQHF.

V gene TRBV28 combines with J gene TRBJ1-3, with D possibly TRBD1 on 6 matching bases. Germline CDR1 MDHEN, CDR2 SYDVKM. The CDR3 runs to 16 residues. Trimming stripped 3 bases from V and 0 bases from J, with 12 bases between. This chain's CDR3 is CASSFSGRGSGNTIYF. The DNA for the CDR3 is TGTGCCAGCAGTTTTTCGGGCAGGGGCTCTGGAAACACCATATATTTT.

This clone was seen only a few times. The chain is built from TRBV7-2 and TRBJ2-7; 9 positions agree with TRBD2. V shed 5 bases, J shed 2 bases, and the junction held 7 bases outside the gene matches. The CDR3 is 15 residues long. Germline values: CDR1 SGHTA, CDR2 FQGNSA. The CDR3 is CASSTQTSGTYEQYF. The CDR3 nucleotides are TGTGCCAGCAGCACACAGACTAGCGGAACCTACGAGCAGTACTTC.

The chain joins TRBV4-3 to TRBJ2-1, with 10 bases identical to TRBD1. The length of the CDR3 is 14 residues. J was trimmed by 7 bases and V by 1 base; bases with no gene match: 1. CDR1 LGHNA and CDR2 YSLEER come from the germline V gene. The CDR3 spells CASSQGTGGNEQFF. In DNA form, the CDR3 reads TGCGCCAGCAGCCAAGGGACAGGGGGGAATGAGCAGTTCTTC.